The 9 T cell receptor beta chains below were found in one sample sequenced in a study of blood T cells in healthy people across ages. A second PCR, run for roughly 7 to 12 cycles, used a sample-barcoded 5' primer plus a J-beta primer mix. TCRdb re-called the 5' RACE reads through MiXCR, storing one row per CDR3 protein. The sample lists approximately 810,000 distinct CDR3 sequences, more than 25% occurring once. The sequenced sample was blood. The receptors originated from a woman aged 80 or older in good health.

This clonotype was seen at least ten times. This chain joins TRBV20-1 and TRBJ2-1, with 10 bases matching TRBD1. J lost 2 bases, V lost 0 bases, and 4 bases had no gene match. CDR3 length equals 16 residues. Germline V gene sequence: CDR1 DFQATT, CDR2 SNEGSKA (reference sequence). In nucleotides, the CDR3 is TGCAGTGCTAGAGATGTGGGACAGGGGACCTACAATGAGCAGTTCTTC. It codes for CSARDVGQGTYNEQFF.

This clonotype was seen a single time. A much larger clone differs by one base, so this may be a read error. This chain links TRBV7-2 with TRBJ2-7, with D possibly matching TRBD1 (7 bases). Trimming removed 5 bases at V and 7 bases at J, with 18 bases between. From germline, CDR1 is SGHTA and CDR2 FQGNSA. The CDR3 has 14 residues. CDR3 DNA sequence: TGTGCCAGCAGCCTGTCCCAGGGGGGCACTGAGCAGTACTTC. Translation gives CASSLSQGGTEQYF.

This clonotype occurred many times. The chain employs TRBV7-9 and TRBJ1-2, with D possibly matching TRBD1 (5 bases). V was shortened by 8 bases and J by 7 bases, with 17 bases between the two germline ends. CDR3 length: 13 amino acids. The germline V gene encodes CDR1 SEHNR and CDR2 FQNEAQ (reference sequence). The CDR3 DNA follows: TGTGCCAGCTCCGAGCCGGGGGGAGGTGGCTACACCTTC. Protein product: CASSEPGGGGYTF.

As regards this clonotype: Being one base from a much bigger clone, this may be a read error. The chain employs TRBV6-6 and TRBJ1-6, with D unresolved. The CDR3 is 15 amino acids. From germline, CDR1 is MNHNY and CDR2 SVGAGI (reference sequence). Deletions cut 0 bases from V and 11 bases from J, with 14 bases between. This CDR3 is CASSYSETFNPPLHF. The CDR3 nucleotides read TGTGCCAGCAGTTACTCGGAAACCTTCAATCCACCCCTCCACTTT.

This clonotype was found a few times. The chain employs TRBV20-1 and TRBJ2-5; 8 bases match TRBD1. The J call may be wrong; the DNA end is better matched by TRBJ2-7. Germline assignment: CDR1 DFQATT and CDR2 SNEGSKA (reference sequence). The CDR3 runs 14 residues. The CDR3 nucleotides are TGCAGTGCTAGAGCCCCCGGACAGGGAGGCGAGCAGTACTTC. Protein product: CSARAPGQGGEQYF.

This clonotype was seen many times. The genes are TRBV7-2 and TRBJ2-5; D is ambiguous. The V gene lost 2 bases and the J gene lost 2 bases, with 6 bases spanning the gap. The length of the CDR3 is 13 residues. Germline values: CDR1 SGHTA, CDR2 FQGNSA. CDR3 in DNA: TGTGCCAGCAGCTTAACCCTGCAAGAGACCCAGTACTTC. Translating gives CASSLTLQETQYF.

The CDR3, as DNA: TGTGCCAGCAGCCAAGGGACTCTCAATGGCTACACCTTC. Residues: CASSQGTLNGYTF. V usage is TRBV14 and J usage is TRBJ1-2; unclear D gene. There are 13 residues in the CDR3. Germline V gene lookup returns CDR1 SGHDN and CDR2 FVKESK. V was pared by 1 base and J by 6 bases, with 9 bases between.

This clonotype was seen repeatedly, ten times or more. The CDR3 spells CASSQGGGRRVTQYF. CDR3 bases: TGTGCCAGCAGCCAAGGTGGGGGACGTCGAGTAACCCAGTACTTC. This rearrangement joins TRBV14 to TRBJ2-5; D tentatively fits TRBD1 or TRBD2 (5 bases each). Per germline, CDR1 SGHDN and CDR2 FVKESK. V lost 1 base and J 8 bases, leaving 17 bases between the germline ends. The CDR3 spans 15 residues.

This clonotype was seen a few times. The J gene is TRBJ1-2, the V gene TRBV27, with 11 nucleotides matching TRBD1. The CDR3 is 14 amino acids. J gave up 4 bases and V 8 bases, and 6 bases lay outside the gene matches. CDR1 is MNHEY and CDR2 is SMNVEV in the germline V gene (reference sequence). The CDR3 loop reads CASGTGTGGYGYTF. CDR3 DNA: TGTGCCAGCGGCACCGGGACAGGGGGCTATGGCTACACCTTC.